This T cell receptor beta chain was documented in a study of blood T cell repertoires in COVID-19. Cohorts were determined from participant-reported clinical history. Donors in Cohort 3 counted as recovered after two negative PCRs, clearance, or symptom resolution. Original analysis: By means of reference gene primer amplification, nucleated cell counts were estimated. Sequencing used immunoSEQ multiplex PCR; TCRdb keeps in-frame clones, though not all of them. V and J calls and clone size are as listed in that table; D and trimming were resolved from the DNA. This table holds approximately 300,000 clones, around 86% found once. The CDR3 has 17 amino acids. The J segment lost 4 bases and the V segment lost 6 bases, leaving 9 bases of the junction unmatched. Germline V gene sequence: CDR1 LNHDA, CDR2 SQIVND (reference sequence).

This receptor was taken from a man aged 25 to 40 who had recovered from COVID-19. The sequencing input was PBMCs or T cells enriched from blood (not recorded which). The genes are TRBV19 and TRBJ2-2, with TRBD2 identical over 12 bases. CDR3 bases: TGTGCCAGTAGAGGAGGCCCTAGCGGGAGGGTCACCGGGGAGCTGTTTTTT. This encodes CASRGGPSGRVTGELFF.